This TCR beta chain was sequenced for a study of blood T cell repertoires in COVID-19. At the level of the study: Italy, Spain and the United States were the sources of the convalescent and acute COVID-19 samples.

In the original analysis: Reference gene primer amplification yielded estimated nucleated cell counts. Data came from immunoSEQ multiplex PCR; TCRdb stores just in-frame clones and leaves some out. Clone size and the V and J calls come from that table; the DNA yielded D and trimming. The sample includes about 130,000 clones, about 85% seen only once; the top ten take approximately 5.2%. V dropped 11 bases and J dropped 2 bases, with 19 bases sitting between them. The length of the CDR3 is 14 residues. The V gene's germline CDR1 is MNHEY and CDR2 SMNVEV (reference sequence). V is TRBV27 and J is TRBJ2-7; D possibly corresponds to TRBD1 (5 bases). The sample was peripheral blood. The TCR originated in a woman in her seventies with COVID-19, enrolled during active disease. CDR3 DNA: TGTGCCTCGCCCCCTCGACAGACCCCCTACGAGCAGTACTTC. Protein: CASPPRQTPYEQYF.